A single T cell receptor (beta chain) is shown here with its context. Its matching antigen is unknown. The data originate from a study of T cells expressing NK-cell markers. On the study more broadly: TCR beta repertoires came from sorted CD3+CD56+NKG2C+, CD3+CD56+NKG2C- and CD3+CD56-NKG2C+ T cells. Seropositivity for HCMV was found in seven of the eight sequenced donors, with one seronegative.

Overall study results and limits: The contribution of dominant NKG2C+ clonotypes to CD8+ T cells in five to seven donors was roughly 1.0-7.5%.

cDNA encoding TCR beta was synthesized via 5'RACE template switching incorporating UMIs. TCRdb re-called the 5' RACE reads; one entry per CDR3 protein, DNA not given. Seen in this sample are 250,000 to 300,000 distinct CDR3 sequences; the ten most common clones hold around 4%. Germline-derived CDR1 and CDR2 are KGHSH and LQKENI. The CDR3 spans 16 residues. This clonotype was obtained from a woman aged 18-70 years in good health. Sequences were obtained from blood T cells: a sorted CD56 or NKG2C T cell subset, CD4+ or CD8+ T cells, or bulk PBMC T cells (not recorded which). V and J are TRBV18 and TRBJ1-1; absent DNA, TCRdb's TRBD1 call cannot be checked. CDR3 loop: CASSPSRTTMNTEAFF. Using reference TRBV18 and TRBJ1-1 for the parts outside the CDR3, the full variable domain is NAGVMQNPRHLVRRRGQEARLRCSPMKGHSHVYWYRQLPEEGLKFMVYLQKENIIDESGMPKERFSAEFPKEGPSILRIQQVVRGDSAAYFCASSPSRTTMNTEAFFGQGTRLTVV.